These 7 T cell receptor beta chains originate from one sample sequenced in a study of T cells in localized non-small cell lung cancer. Clones were sequenced by immunoSEQ multiplex PCR, and TCRdb holds only the in-frame ones, with some missing. The table records about 78,000 clones, approximately 84% of them present only once. Sequencing was performed on peripheral blood, taken before any cancer treatment. These TCRs come from a man aged 35-69 years with stage I lung adenocarcinoma.

This sequence joins TRBV13 and TRBJ2-3; D assignment may be TRBD1 or TRBD2 (5 bases each). Germline V gene lookup returns CDR1 PRHDT and CDR2 FYEKMQ (reference sequence). The CDR3 totals 15 residues. The V gene lost 5 bases and the J gene lost 2 bases, with 14 bases spanning the gap. This CDR3 reads CASSVRDGYTDTQYF. DNA of the CDR3: TGTGCCAGCAGCGTTAGGGACGGATACACAGATACGCAGTATTTT.

The rearrangement joins TRBV18 to TRBJ2-1; D call uncertain. Per germline, CDR1 KGHSH and CDR2 LQKENI. Trimming cost V 1 base and J 1 base, with 11 bases left between them. CDR3 length equals 16 residues. The CDR3 spells CASSPLSAASYNEQFF. The DNA for the CDR3 is TGTGCCAGCTCACCACTGAGCGCGGCGTCCTACAATGAGCAGTTCTTC.

The V and J genes are TRBV9 and TRBJ2-3, with D unclear. The CDR3 length is 13 residues. The germline V and J ends were trimmed by 4 bases and 0 bases, with 6 bases remaining between them. Germline CDR1 SGDLS, CDR2 YYNGEE. The CDR3 loop reads CASSPASTDTQYF. The CDR3 region has the DNA TGTGCCAGCAGCCCAGCGAGCACAGATACGCAGTATTTT. The full variable domain, its missing parts supplied by reference TRBV9 and TRBJ2-3, is DSGVTQTPKHLITATGQRVTLRCSPRSGDLSVYWYQQSLDQGLQFLIQYYNGEERAKGNILERFSAQQFPDLHSELNLSSLELGDSALYFCASSPASTDTQYFGPGTRLTVL.

The V call is TRBV29-1, the J call TRBJ2-7, with D unclear. Germline V gives CDR1 SQVTM, CDR2 ANQGSEA. The ends were cut back, 6 bases at V and 5 bases at J, with 14 bases in the middle. There are 12 residues in the CDR3. CDR3 protein: CSVVGFTHEQYF. DNA of the CDR3: TGCAGCGTGGTAGGTTTCACCCACGAGCAGTACTTC.

This clone was observed once. This chain links TRBV28 with TRBJ1-5; tentatively, D is TRBD1 (5 bases). The V end lost 5 bases, the J end lost 1 base, and 12 bases lay between the germline ends. The germline CDR1 and CDR2 sequences are MDHEN and SYDVKM. This CDR3 region has 15 residues. CDR3 nucleotide sequence: TGTGCCAGCAGTGCACCGGGGGGGAGCAATCAGCCCCAGCATTTT. Residues: CASSAPGGSNQPQHF.

V usage is TRBV6-1 and J usage is TRBJ1-3; D unclear. Trimming pared 6 bases from V and 1 base from J, leaving 10 bases between. Germline V gives CDR1 MNHNS, CDR2 SASEGT. The CDR3 is 14 residues long. CDR3 protein: CASRTTPSGNTIYF. CDR3 bases: TGTGCCAGCAGGACTACACCTTCTGGAAACACCATATATTTT.

The rearrangement uses TRBV19 and TRBJ2-3; unclear D gene. The CDR3 runs to 15 residues. The germline gives CDR1 LNHDA, CDR2 SQIVND (reference sequence). Trimming pared 0 bases from V and 6 bases from J, leaving 13 bases between. This chain's CDR3 is CASSIDLSTRDTQYF. The CDR3 DNA follows: TGTGCCAGTAGTATAGATCTGTCCACTCGGGATACGCAGTATTTT.